The 27 T cell receptor beta chains below come from one sample, sequenced in a study of blood T cell repertoires in COVID-19. Clones were read by immunoSEQ multiplex PCR, and TCRdb kept only the in-frame ones, dropping some. This table holds a few hundred thousand clones, around 84% found once. Sequencing was performed on peripheral blood. Receptors originate from a woman in her late teens or twenties with acute or convalescent COVID-19.

The V gene is TRBV11-1, the J gene TRBJ1-1; possible D gene TRBD1, 5 bases. The germline V gene has CDR1 SGHAT and CDR2 FQDESV (reference sequence). The CDR3 totals 13 residues. The V and J ends lost 5 bases and 1 base respectively, with 8 bases between them. This CDR3 is CASSRQRNTEAFF. The CDR3 DNA reads as TGTGCCAGCAGCCGACAGAGGAACACTGAAGCTTTCTTT. The variable domain in full, completed from reference TRBV11-1 and TRBJ1-1, reads EAEVAQSPRYKITEKSQAVAFWCDPISGHATLYWYRQILGQGPELLVQFQDESVVDDSQLPKDRFSAERLKGVDSTLKIQPAELGDSAMYLCASSRQRNTEAFFGQGTRLTVV.

The rearrangement joins TRBV28 to TRBJ2-3, with 11 nucleotides matching TRBD2. This CDR3 region has 16 residues. Germline V CDR1 and CDR2: MDHEN, SYDVKM. V shed 2 bases, J shed 7 bases, and the junction held 8 bases outside the gene matches. The DNA for the CDR3 is TGTGCCAGCAGTTTAAGGCTAGCGGGAGGCCGATATACGCAGTATTTT. As protein: CASSLRLAGGRYTQYF.

The V gene is TRBV7-9, the J gene TRBJ1-4; 9 bases align to TRBD1. J lost 0 bases, V lost 7 bases, and 6 bases had no gene match. Germline V gives CDR1 SEHNR, CDR2 FQNEAQ (reference sequence). The CDR3 runs 16 residues. The chain's CDR3 is CASTVDRGATNEKLFF. CDR3 bases: TGTGCCAGCACCGTCGACAGGGGGGCAACTAATGAAAAACTGTTTTTT. The entire variable domain, with the rest obtained from reference TRBV7-9 and TRBJ1-4, is as follows: DTGVSQNPRHKITKRGQNVTFRCDPISEHNRLYWYRQTLGQGPEFLTYFQNEAQLEKSRLLSDRFSAERPKGSFSTLEIQRTEQGDSAMYLCASTVDRGATNEKLFFGSGTQLSVL.

The chain links TRBV6-5 to TRBJ1-2, with TRBD1 as a possible D gene (6 bases). The V gene lost 0 bases and the J gene lost 3 bases, with 14 bases spanning the gap. CDR1 MNHEY and CDR2 SVGAGI come from the germline V gene. The CDR3 loop spans 16 amino acids. The CDR3 region has the DNA TGTGCCAGCAGTTACTCCCTCGGGGGGGCGGACTATGGCTACACCTTC. This translates into CASSYSLGGADYGYTF.

This sequence joins TRBV5-6 and TRBJ2-1; maybe TRBD2 (5 bases). Trimming stripped 0 bases from V and 0 bases from J, with 19 bases between. CDR1 is SGHDT and CDR2 is YYEEEE in the germline V gene. CDR3 length: 19 amino acids. The CDR3 DNA reads TGTGCCAGCAGCTTGGGACACTGGCGAGGGCAGTTCTCCTACAATGAGCAGTTCTTC. Its translation: CASSLGHWRGQFSYNEQFF.

The chain is built from TRBV6-5 and TRBJ1-2; D might be TRBD1 (5 bases). V lost 0 bases, J lost 8 bases, and 16 bases lay in between. Per germline, CDR1 MNHEY and CDR2 SVGAGI. This CDR3 comprises 15 residues. CDR3 sequence: CASSYSSGGVGGYTF. In DNA, the CDR3 is TGTGCCAGCAGTTACTCGAGTGGAGGGGTTGGGGGCTACACCTTC.

This rearrangement joins TRBV5-1 to TRBJ2-1, with a possible D match to TRBD2 (6 bases). Trimming left V 6 bases short and J 0 bases short, with 19 bases between. The V gene's germline CDR1 is SGHRS and CDR2 YFSETQ. CDR3 length: 17 amino acids. The CDR3 loop reads CASTYLWAGNSYNEQFF. CDR3 DNA: TGCGCCAGCACATACCTTTGGGCGGGAAACTCCTACAATGAGCAGTTCTTC.

The chain recombines TRBV3-1 (or the pseudogene TRBV3-2) with TRBJ1-1; maybe TRBD1 (5 bases). The CDR3 spans 13 residues. Germline V gene sequence: CDR1 LGHDT, CDR2 YNNKEL (reference sequence). V was pared by 4 bases and J by 5 bases, with 11 bases between. In DNA, the CDR3 is TGTGCCAGCAGCCGCGTCAGGGCGACTGAAGCTTTCTTT. Translation: CASSRVRATEAFF.

The V gene is TRBV19, the J gene TRBJ2-1, with 12 bases that match TRBD2. The CDR3 contains 19 residues. J was trimmed by 4 bases and V by 1 base; bases with no gene match: 11. Germline CDR1 LNHDA, CDR2 SQIVND (reference sequence). The CDR3 DNA is TGTGCCAGTAGTATAGTAGGGCTAGCGGGGGGGCCGCGATACAATGAGCAGTTCTTC. Translated, it gives CASSIVGLAGGPRYNEQFF.

The chain links TRBV18 to TRBJ1-2; a weak D match, TRBD1 (6 bases). This CDR3 is built from 16 residues. The ends were cut back, 0 bases at V and 6 bases at J, with 17 bases in the middle. Germline values: CDR1 KGHSH, CDR2 LQKENI. The CDR3 is CASSPPTRGGRDGYTF. As DNA, the CDR3 is TGTGCCAGCTCACCACCGACGAGGGGGGGCCGCGATGGCTACACCTTC. Supplemented by reference TRBV18 and TRBJ1-2, the full variable domain reads NAGVMQNPRHLVRRRGQEARLRCSPMKGHSHVYWYRQLPEEGLKFMVYLQKENIIDESGMPKERFSAEFPKEGPSILRIQQVVRGDSAAYFCASSPPTRGGRDGYTFGSGTRLTVV.

For the CDR3, the DNA is TGTGCCAGCAGCTTACTGGGGCATGGAAACACCATATATTTT. Protein sequence: CASSLLGHGNTIYF. This chain uses TRBV11-2 with TRBJ1-3, with D perhaps TRBD1 (5 bases). This CDR3 contains 14 residues. The germline V gene encodes CDR1 SGHAT and CDR2 FQNNGV. V was cut by 2 bases and J by 3 bases, with 8 bases left in between.

The genes are TRBV5-5 and TRBJ2-5; 8 nucleotides align to TRBD2. The CDR3 spans 14 residues. The V gene's germline CDR1 is SGHKS and CDR2 YYEKEE (reference sequence). Losses at the gene ends were 4 bases for V and 4 bases for J; bases not matched to a gene: 6. This chain's CDR3 is CASSRRAGGETQYF. The CDR3 DNA follows: TGTGCCAGCAGCCGGAGGGCGGGAGGAGAGACCCAGTACTTC.

This clone was counted only a few times. The chain couples TRBV28 to TRBJ2-3; 11 bases line up with TRBD1. This CDR3 contains 15 residues. In germline, CDR1 is MDHEN, CDR2 SYDVKM. The trim removed 5 bases at V and 0 bases at J, leaving 1 base unmatched. The CDR3 here is CASSGQGASTDTQYF. The CDR3 DNA reads TGTGCCAGCAGTGGACAGGGGGCTAGCACAGATACGCAGTATTTT.

As DNA, the CDR3 is TGTGCCAGCAGTTTAATACAGGGGTCGACTGAAGCTTTCTTT. This codes for CASSLIQGSTEAFF. The chain links TRBV6-5 to TRBJ1-1, with 7 bases identical to TRBD1. J lost 5 bases, V lost 4 bases, and 7 bases had no gene match. CDR1 MNHEY and CDR2 SVGAGI come from the germline V gene. The CDR3 sequence is 14 residues long.

The rearrangement links TRBV7-2 to TRBJ1-2, with D unclear. This CDR3 comprises 13 residues. V lost 6 bases to trimming and J lost 8 bases, with 16 bases between them. Per the germline V gene, CDR1 is SGHTA and CDR2 is FQGNSA. The CDR3 DNA reads as TGTGCCAGCAGTTACGTGTCGGCGGGGGGCTACACCTTC. Amino acids: CASSYVSAGGYTF.

The CDR3 reads CASSLLDWLSGNTIYF. Written as DNA, the CDR3 is TGTGCCAGCAGTCTCCTAGATTGGCTCTCTGGAAACACCATATATTTT. This rearrangement joins TRBV6-6 to TRBJ1-3; D unresolved. Per germline, CDR1 MNHNY and CDR2 SVGAGI (reference sequence). The V end was cut by 5 bases, the J end by 0 bases, with 14 bases between. The CDR3 extends over 16 amino acids.

This chain connects TRBV5-8 to TRBJ1-6; tentative D call: TRBD1 (6 bases). This CDR3 is built from 16 residues. Germline-derived CDR1 and CDR2 are SGHTS and YDEGEE. V lost 6 bases to trimming and J lost 3 bases, with 16 bases between them. The DNA of the CDR3 is TGTGCCAGCATGACTCGGGGGGCCGTCTATAATTCACCCCTCCACTTT. It is translated as CASMTRGAVYNSPLHF.

The chain recombines TRBV12-3 or TRBV12-4 with TRBJ1-5; TRBD1 aligns across 8 bases. Losses at the gene ends were 8 bases for V and 7 bases for J; bases not matched to a gene: 1. The CDR3 contains 11 residues. The CDR3 nucleotides are TGTGCCAGCGGACAGGGACAGCCCCAGCATTTT. Amino acid sequence: CASGQGQPQHF.

The chain combines TRBV19 with TRBJ1-2, with D hard to call. The CDR3 is 13 residues long. Trimming removed 0 bases at V and 5 bases at J, with 7 bases between. Germline V gives CDR1 LNHDA, CDR2 SQIVND (reference sequence). DNA for the CDR3: TGTGCCAGTAGTATAGACAGGTCATATGGCTACACCTTC. Protein sequence: CASSIDRSYGYTF.

The gene calls are TRBV19 and TRBJ2-3, with 11 bases aligning to TRBD1. Germline lookup yields CDR1 LNHDA and CDR2 SQIVND (reference sequence). This CDR3 spans 15 amino acids. Losses at the gene ends were 2 bases for V and 5 bases for J; bases not matched to a gene: 3. CDR3 nucleotides: TGTGCCAGTAGTATAAGGACAGGGGGCAAAGATACGCAGTATTTT. This codes for CASSIRTGGKDTQYF.

The chain links TRBV28 to TRBJ1-2; 7 bases fit TRBD1. The CDR3 spans 15 residues. Per germline, CDR1 MDHEN and CDR2 SYDVKM. Trimming at V came to 4 bases and at J to 3 bases, leaving 8 bases not matched to a gene. Here the CDR3 DNA reads TGTGCCAGCAGTTATTCCGACAGGGAAGACTATGGCTACACCTTC. Protein sequence: CASSYSDREDYGYTF.

The V call is TRBV6-5, the J call TRBJ2-7; 9 positions agree with TRBD1. The junction had 5 bases not matched to a gene; V was cut back by 0 bases and J by 5 bases. Per the germline V gene, CDR1 is MNHEY and CDR2 is SVGAGI. CDR3 length equals 15 residues. DNA of the CDR3: TGTGCCAGCAGTTACTCCGACAGGGGGTTCGACGAGCAGTACTTC. This sequence encodes CASSYSDRGFDEQYF.

This chain joins TRBV9 and TRBJ2-5; the match to TRBD2 covers 11 bases. J was trimmed by 4 bases and V by 0 bases; bases with no gene match: 5. Germline V gene data show CDR1 as SGDLS and CDR2 as YYNGEE. This CDR3 spans 16 amino acids. Written as DNA, the CDR3 is TGTGCCAGCAGCGTAGAAAAGGGACTAGCGGCAGAGACCCAGTACTTC. This codes for CASSVEKGLAAETQYF.

The gene calls are TRBV5-1 and TRBJ2-1; 11 bases line up with TRBD1. J gave up 1 base and V 7 bases, and 7 bases lay outside the gene matches. The CDR3 has 16 residues. Germline CDR1 SGHRS, CDR2 YFSETQ. The CDR3 loop reads CASGLGTGGSYNEQFF. CDR3 DNA: TGCGCCAGCGGCCTCGGGACAGGGGGATCCTACAATGAGCAGTTCTTC.

This clone has more than one count but fewer than ten. This chain uses TRBV24-1 with TRBJ2-5; 10 positions agree with TRBD1. V shed 4 bases and J 4 bases; nucleotides not matched to a gene: 8. The CDR3 runs to 16 residues. In germline, CDR1 is KGHDR, CDR2 SFDVKD. CDR3 DNA sequence: TGTGCCACCAGTGACGTTGACAGGGGGCGCAGAGAGACCCAGTACTTC. Translating gives CATSDVDRGRRETQYF.

This clone has only one observation. The chain links TRBV10-3 to TRBJ2-1; tentatively, D is TRBD1 (6 bases). Trimming shortened V by 10 bases and J by 3 bases, and 22 bases separated the two germline ends. Germline values: CDR1 ENHRY, CDR2 SYGVKD. The CDR3 totals 16 residues. The CDR3, as DNA: TGTGCCACGAAAGGGTTAGGGGGAAATAACTACAATGAGCAGTTCTTC. Protein: CATKGLGGNNYNEQFF.

J is TRBJ2-1 and V is TRBV7-6; D might be TRBD2 (5 bases). Germline V CDR1 and CDR2: SGHVS, FNYEAQ. V was clipped by 3 bases and J by 9 bases, with 15 bases between them. The CDR3 loop spans 14 amino acids. CDR3 coding DNA: TGTGCCAGCAGCTTGGACTCGGCCCCTAGTGAGCAGTTCTTC. Translation gives CASSLDSAPSEQFF. Supplemented by reference TRBV7-6 and TRBJ2-1, the full variable domain reads GAGVSQSPRYKVTKRGQDVALRCDPISGHVSLYWYRQALGQGPEFLTYFNYEAQQDKSGLPNDRFSAERPEGSISTLTIQRTEQRDSAMYRCASSLDSAPSEQFFGPGTRLTVL.